This T cell receptor (beta chain) derives from a study of cytomegalovirus exposure and HLA in healthy donors. Study at large: Counted in an early data release were about 86 million unique TCRs from HLA-typed donors.

This clone was detected once. Primers for the PCR totalled 60 Vbeta and 13 Jbeta. Under the authors' procedure: An analysis performed later counted 70 million to 90 million unique TCR beta chains (roughly 10 million of them shared). Some clones are missing from TCRdb's copy, which holds only in-frame ones; the method was immunoSEQ multiplex PCR. V, J and clone size are taken as reported in that table, and D and trimming were inferred from the DNA itself. The table includes 100,000 to 150,000 clones, roughly 78% detected once. The specimen sequenced was PBMCs. The TCR comes from a woman aged 40 to 50 in good health and CMV-seronegative.

The CDR3 DNA follows: TGTGCCAGCAGCTTAACAGGGGGACTCCGGGGCCAGCCCCAGCATTTT. It translates to CASSLTGGLRGQPQHF. V gene TRBV7-8 combines with J gene TRBJ1-5; 8 nucleotides agree with TRBD1. This CDR3 has 16 residues. Germline loops: CDR1 SGHVS, CDR2 FQNEAQ. V was clipped by 2 bases and J by 7 bases; unmatched bases: 10.